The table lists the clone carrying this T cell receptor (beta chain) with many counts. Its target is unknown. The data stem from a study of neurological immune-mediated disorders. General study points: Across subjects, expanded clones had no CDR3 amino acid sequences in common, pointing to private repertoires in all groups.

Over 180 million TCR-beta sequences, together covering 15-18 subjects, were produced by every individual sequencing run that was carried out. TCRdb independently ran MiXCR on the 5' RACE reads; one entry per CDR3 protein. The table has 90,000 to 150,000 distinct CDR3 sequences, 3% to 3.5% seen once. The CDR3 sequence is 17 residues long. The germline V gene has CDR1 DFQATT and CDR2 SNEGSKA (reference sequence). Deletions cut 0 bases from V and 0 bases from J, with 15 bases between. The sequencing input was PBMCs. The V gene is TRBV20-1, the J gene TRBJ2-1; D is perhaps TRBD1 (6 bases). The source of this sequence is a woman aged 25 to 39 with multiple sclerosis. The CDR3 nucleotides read TGCAGTGCTAGAGATCTCCAGGGGCAGAGCTCCTACAATGAGCAGTTCTTC. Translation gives CSARDLQGQSSYNEQFF.